The next 2 T cell receptor beta chains were all read from a single sample in a study of shared clonotypes between healthy human individuals. Some clones are missing from TCRdb's copy, which holds only in-frame ones; the method was immunoSEQ multiplex PCR. The sample consists of around 1.9 million clones, 93% of them appearing once. CD45RO-negative, CCR7-positively selected cells formed the naive CD8 fraction, excluding terminally differentiated effector memory CD45RA+ cells. The sequenced material came from naive CD8+ T cells from PBMCs. The receptor set was obtained from a man aged 18 to 30 in good health. Some clones in this sample may be carry-over from other donors' samples.

The chain recombines TRBV7-3 with TRBJ2-2, with D uncertain. The germline V gene encodes CDR1 SGHTA and CDR2 FQGTGA. The CDR3 has 13 amino acids. Between the trimmed V and J ends, which lost 3 bases and 5 bases, there was a span of 7 bases. CDR3 amino acids: CASSFSETGELFF. DNA of the CDR3: TGTGCCAGCAGCTTCAGTGAGACCGGGGAGCTGTTTTTT.

The V and J genes are TRBV21-1 and TRBJ2-7. TRBV21-1 is annotated as a pseudogene. This CDR3 contains 13 residues. The CDR3 loop is CASSILDGYEQYF. The CDR3, as DNA: TGTGCCAGCAGCATTCTGGACGGATACGAGCAGTACTTC.